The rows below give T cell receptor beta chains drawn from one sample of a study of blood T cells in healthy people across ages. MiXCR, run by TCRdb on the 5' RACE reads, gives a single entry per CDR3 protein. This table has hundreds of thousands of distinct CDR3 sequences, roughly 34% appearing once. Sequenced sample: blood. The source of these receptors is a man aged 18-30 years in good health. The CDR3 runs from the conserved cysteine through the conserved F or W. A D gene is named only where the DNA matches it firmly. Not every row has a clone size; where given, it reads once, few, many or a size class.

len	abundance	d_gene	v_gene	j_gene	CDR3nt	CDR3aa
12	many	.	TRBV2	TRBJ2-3	TGTGCCAGCAGTGTTTATCTTGGTACGCAGTATTTT	CASSVYLGTQYF
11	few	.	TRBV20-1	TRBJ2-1	TGCAGTGCCAGTGGACAGTATGAGCAGTTCTTC	CSASGQYEQFF
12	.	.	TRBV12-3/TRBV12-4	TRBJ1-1	TGTGCCAGCATAAAGGGGGGTTCTGAAGCTTTCTTT	CASIKGGSEAFF
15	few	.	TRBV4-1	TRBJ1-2	TGCGCCAGCAGCCCTTCCCTAGCGCTTGACTATGGCTACACCTTC	CASSPSLALDYGYTF
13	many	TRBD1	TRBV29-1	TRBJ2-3	TGCAGCGTCCGGACAGGGCTGACAGATACGCAGTATTTT	CSVRTGLTDTQYF
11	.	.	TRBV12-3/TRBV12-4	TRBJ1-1	TGTGCTGCGAGGGGGAACACTGAAGCTTTCTTT	CAARGNTEAFF
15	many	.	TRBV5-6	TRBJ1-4	TGTGCCAGCAGCCCGTTAGGGGATGCTAATGAAAAACTGTTTTTT	CASSPLGDANEKLFF
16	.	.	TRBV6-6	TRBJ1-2	TGTGCCAGCAGCTACAGCCCTCCGATGGCTAACTATGGCTACACCTTC	CASSYSPPMANYGYTF
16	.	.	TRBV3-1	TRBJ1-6	TGTGCCAGCAGTCCTGAAGGGGGAACCTATAATTCACCCCTCCACTTT	CASSPEGGTYNSPLHF
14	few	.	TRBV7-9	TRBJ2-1	TGTGCCAGCATCGTCGCCGGGGGGCGGAATGAGCAGTTCTTC	CASIVAGGRNEQFF
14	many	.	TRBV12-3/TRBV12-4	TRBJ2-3	TGTGCCAGCAGTCTCTCCGTGGCGGCAGATGCGCAGTATTTT	CASSLSVAADAQYF
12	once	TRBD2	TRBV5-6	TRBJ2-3	TGTACCAGCAGCCCGGGAGGAGATACGCAGTATTTT	CTSSPGGDTQYF
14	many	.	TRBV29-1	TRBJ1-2	TGCAGCGTTGAGAGGCGGCTGTCGCCCCATGGCTACACCTTC	CSVERRLSPHGYTF
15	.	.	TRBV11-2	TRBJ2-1	TGTGCCAGCAGCTTAGACAAGGGTACCTACAATGAGCAGTTCTTC	CASSLDKGTYNEQFF
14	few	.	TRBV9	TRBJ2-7	TGTGCCAGCAGCAAGACTCGAAGCTCCTACGAGCAGTACTTC	CASSKTRSSYEQYF
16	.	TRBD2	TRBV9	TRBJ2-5	TGTGCCAGCAGCGTATTCGGGGGGAGTGGGCAAGAGACCCAGTACTTC	CASSVFGGSGQETQYF
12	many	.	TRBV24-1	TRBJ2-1	TGTGCCACCAGTGAGGACCGATCCAAGCAGTTCTTC	CATSEDRSKQFF
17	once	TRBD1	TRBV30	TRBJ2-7	TGTGCCTGGAGTGTACCGGCGGGGACAGGGTTCTTTTACGAGCAGTACTTC	CAWSVPAGTGFFYEQYF
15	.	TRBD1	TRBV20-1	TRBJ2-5	TGCAGTGCCGCCTGGGGGACAGGTACTCATGAGACCCAGTACTTC	CSAAWGTGTHETQYF
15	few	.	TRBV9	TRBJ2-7	TGTGCCAGCACTATCTCCGGGCTAGCCTACAATGAGCAGTACTTC	CASTISGLAYNEQYF
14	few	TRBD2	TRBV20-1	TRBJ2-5	TGCAGTGCTAGCGGACTAGCGGGTAGTGAGACCCAGTACTTC	CSASGLAGSETQYF
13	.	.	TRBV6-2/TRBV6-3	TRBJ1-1	TGTGCCAGCTCCGGTCTCGGGCACACTGAAGCTTTCTTT	CASSGLGHTEAFF
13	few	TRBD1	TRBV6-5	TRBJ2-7	TGTGCCAGCCGCAAAGCAGGGGGCTACGAGCAGTACTTC	CASRKAGGYEQYF
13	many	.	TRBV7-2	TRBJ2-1	TGTGCCAGCAGCTTCCTGTCGTACAATGAGCAGTTCTTC	CASSFLSYNEQFF
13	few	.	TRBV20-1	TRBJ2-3	TGCAGTGTTGGGGGGCAGGGAGGGAATACGCAGTATTTT	CSVGGQGGNTQYF
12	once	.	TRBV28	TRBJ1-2	TGTGCCACCTCGAGGGTTAACTATGGCTACACCTTC	CATSRVNYGYTF
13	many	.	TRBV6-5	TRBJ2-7	TGTGCCACGCGAACAGGAAGCGTCTACGAGCAGTACTTC	CATRTGSVYEQYF
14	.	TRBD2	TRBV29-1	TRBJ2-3	TGCAGCGTTGAAGCCCTAGCGGGGGGAGATACGCAGTATTTT	CSVEALAGGDTQYF